The source of this TCR beta chain is a study of T cells in Graves' hyperthyroidism and ophthalmopathy. RNA transcripts yielded amplified TCR beta CDR3 regions. First-round RT-PCR targeting the TCR CDR3 was performed with the HTBI primer set. In TCRdb, the multiplex PCR reads were re-called with MiXCR into one record per CDR3 protein. The data show a few hundred thousand distinct CDR3 sequences, approximately 14% seen once. Per germline, CDR1 MNHEY and CDR2 SMNVEV (reference sequence). V was clipped by 6 bases and J by 4 bases; unmatched bases: 11. The CDR3 has 16 amino acids. Together with thyroid ultrasound, orbital computed tomography, serum thyroxine and TRAb, clinical symptoms were used for diagnoses.

The specimen was blood. The TCR was taken from a middle-aged woman with Graves' hyperthyroidism. V is TRBV27 and J is TRBJ1-2; 10 nucleotides match TRBD1. CDR3 residues: CASSPSRTGGTYGYTF. CDR3 nucleotides: TGTGCCAGCAGCCCTAGCAGGACAGGGGGAACCTATGGCTACACCTTC.